These 13 T cell receptor beta chains originate from one sample sequenced in a study of blood T cell repertoires in COVID-19. Method: immunoSEQ multiplex PCR; TCRdb's copy keeps in-frame clones and lacks some. Here the sample spans over 200,000 clones, 90% being singletons. Source material: peripheral blood. The receptors were gathered from a young man with COVID-19, enrolled during active disease.

The chain has TRBV6-2 or TRBV6-3 and TRBJ2-7; D gene ambiguous. V was trimmed by 2 bases and J by 3 bases, leaving 5 bases between them. Germline V lookup: CDR1 MNHEY, CDR2 SVGEGT. There are 12 residues in the CDR3. Here the CDR3 DNA reads TGTGCCAGCAGTTACCGTGTCTACGAGCAGTACTTC. Amino acids: CASSYRVYEQYF.

The chain recombines TRBV9 with TRBJ2-7; D possibly corresponds to TRBD2 (5 bases). The CDR3 covers 15 residues. Trimming removed 0 bases at V and 1 base at J, with 11 bases between. The germline V gene encodes CDR1 SGDLS and CDR2 YYNGEE. The CDR3, as DNA: TGTGCCAGCAGCGTAGCGGACGGAGGATCCTACGAGCAGTACTTC. Its translation is CASSVADGGSYEQYF. Together with reference TRBV9 and TRBJ2-7, the CDR3 gives the full variable domain: DSGVTQTPKHLITATGQRVTLRCSPRSGDLSVYWYQQSLDQGLQFLIQYYNGEERAKGNILERFSAQQFPDLHSELNLSSLELGDSALYFCASSVADGGSYEQYFGPGTRLTVT.

This chain uses TRBV7-2 with TRBJ1-1; D gene ambiguous. Per the germline V gene, CDR1 is SGHTA and CDR2 is FQGNSA. Trimming pared 5 bases from V and 6 bases from J, leaving 16 bases between. There are 14 residues in the CDR3. CDR3 DNA sequence: TGTGCCAGCAGCCCCAGTTTCTCTTATCCTGAAGCTTTCTTT. It translates to CASSPSFSYPEAFF.

CDR3 protein: CASSSREGGGYTF. For the CDR3, the DNA is TGTGCCAGCAGCTCCAGGGAGGGGGGAGGCTACACCTTC. This chain links TRBV7-9 with TRBJ1-2; weak D call: TRBD1 (6 bases). This CDR3 region has 13 residues. Germline CDR1 and CDR2: SEHNR and FQNEAQ (reference sequence). V gave up 4 bases and J gave up 8 bases, with 14 bases separating them.

The chain couples TRBV7-2 to TRBJ2-3, with D unclear. The CDR3 has 14 residues. V dropped 4 bases and J dropped 8 bases, with 16 bases sitting between them. Germline CDR1 is SGHTA and CDR2 is FQGNSA. The chain's CDR3 is CASSSTPRSGTQYF. The CDR3 DNA is TGTGCCAGCAGCTCGACTCCCCGATCGGGTACGCAGTATTTT.

The V gene is TRBV28, the J gene TRBJ2-7, with 8 positions matching TRBD1. The V and J ends lost 7 bases and 4 bases, in that order; junction bases with no gene match: 6. The CDR3 loop spans 13 amino acids. Germline V gene sequence: CDR1 MDHEN, CDR2 SYDVKM. The CDR3, as DNA: TGTGCCAGCAACAACAGGGGGACTTACGAGCAGTACTTC. This translates into CASNNRGTYEQYF.

The CDR3, as DNA: TGCGCCAGCAGCTCGACAGGGGGCATGGGCTATGAGCAGTTCTTC. Protein: CASSSTGGMGYEQFF. The V call is TRBV5-1, the J call TRBJ2-1, with 10 bases that match TRBD1. Germline V lookup: CDR1 SGHRS, CDR2 YFSETQ. This CDR3 spans 15 amino acids. Losses at the gene ends were 3 bases for V and 8 bases for J; bases not matched to a gene: 8. Variable domain in full (rest from reference TRBV5-1 and TRBJ2-1): KAGVTQTPRYLIKTRGQQVTLSCSPISGHRSVSWYQQTPGQGLQFLFEYFSETQRNKGNFPGRFSGRQFSNSRSEMNVSTLELGDSALYLCASSSTGGMGYEQFFGPGTRLTVL.

This sequence joins TRBV11-2 and TRBJ1-2, with a possible D match to TRBD1 (5 bases). The germline CDR1 and CDR2 sequences are SGHAT and FQNNGV. Deletions cut 3 bases from V and 3 bases from J, with 11 bases between. The CDR3 runs to 14 residues. As DNA, the CDR3 is TGTGCCAGCAGCTTGTTGGGGGGGGACTATGGCTACACCTTC. It encodes CASSLLGGDYGYTF.

The chain combines TRBV6-5 with TRBJ2-7; D is perhaps TRBD1 (5 bases). V was trimmed by 2 bases and J by 3 bases, leaving 11 bases between them. The CDR3 runs 14 residues. The germline CDR1 and CDR2 sequences are MNHEY and SVGAGI. The CDR3 sequence is CASSYQDRFYEQYF. For the CDR3, the DNA is TGTGCCAGCAGTTACCAAGACAGATTCTACGAGCAGTACTTC.

This chain links TRBV7-6 with TRBJ2-3; 10 bases are shared with TRBD1. The trim removed 3 bases at V and 3 bases at J, leaving 3 bases unmatched. The CDR3 runs 15 residues. CDR1 is SGHVS and CDR2 is FNYEAQ in the germline V gene. CDR3 sequence: CASSLGQGLTDTQYF. As DNA, the CDR3 is TGTGCCAGCAGCTTGGGACAGGGGTTGACAGATACGCAGTATTTT.

The CDR3 nucleotides are TGTGCCAGCAGATTACCGGACAGGCACACCGGGGAGCTGTTTTTT. The encoded protein is CASRLPDRHTGELFF. The chain combines TRBV28 with TRBJ2-2; TRBD1 agrees at 7 bases. The V and J ends lost 6 bases and 3 bases, in that order; junction bases with no gene match: 7. Germline V lookup: CDR1 MDHEN, CDR2 SYDVKM. This CDR3 has 15 residues.

This clone was observed a single time. In DNA, the CDR3 is TGTGCTAGTGGTTTGGTAAACAGACTAGTCAATCAGCCCCAGCATTTT. Translating gives CASGLVNRLVNQPQHF. This sequence joins TRBV12-5 and TRBJ1-5; D gene uncertain. Germline V CDR1 and CDR2: LGHNT, FRNRAP. This CDR3 is 16 amino acids long. Trimming pared 0 bases from V and 3 bases from J, leaving 12 bases between.

The chain recombines TRBV6-6 with TRBJ1-2, with 10 bases aligning to TRBD1. The trim removed 8 bases at V and 6 bases at J, leaving 6 bases unmatched. The V gene's germline CDR1 is MNHNY and CDR2 SVGAGI (reference sequence). This CDR3 comprises 13 residues. Here the CDR3 DNA reads TGTGCCAGCCGAGGGACAGGGGCAGATGGCTACACCTTC. Encoded protein: CASRGTGADGYTF.